These 25 T cell receptor beta chains came from one sample sequenced in a study of blood T cell repertoires in COVID-19 (dated by TCRdb to about 2020). Library method: the immunoSEQ multiplex PCR assay. TCRdb obtained this table from immuneACCESS and retained in-frame rearrangements with V and J assigned. These tables miss some clones; where compared with another copy, unresolved V genes account for less than half of the shortfall, and the remainder is unexplained. Present in this sample are roughly 500,000 clones, nearly 90% of which were seen just once. Of the sample, 0.75% to 0.9% is held by the ten largest clones. The source material was peripheral blood. These receptors were obtained from a man younger than 35 with COVID-19, enrolled during active disease.

The chain is built from TRBV5-4 and TRBJ2-2, with D possibly TRBD1 on 5 matching bases. Germline V CDR1 and CDR2: SGHNT, YYREEE (reference sequence). The CDR3 runs to 15 residues. The ends were cut back, 5 bases at V and 2 bases at J, with 13 bases in the middle. Here the CDR3 reads CASSRQSINTGELFF. DNA of the CDR3: TGTGCCAGCAGTAGACAGAGTATAAACACCGGGGAGCTGTTTTTT.

J is TRBJ2-1 and V is TRBV11-3, with 7 bases matching TRBD1. This CDR3 is built from 13 residues. CDR1 is SGHNT and CDR2 is YENEEA in the germline V gene. V lost 4 bases to trimming and J lost 11 bases; unmatched junction nucleotides: 8. In DNA form, the CDR3 reads TGTGCCAGCAGCTCAGGGGGAGTCGGGAAGCAGTTCTTC. Encoded protein: CASSSGGVGKQFF.

The gene calls are TRBV11-3 and TRBJ2-1; D is ambiguous. This CDR3 contains 13 residues. Germline V gene sequence: CDR1 SGHNT, CDR2 YENEEA. Deletions cut 1 base from V and 10 bases from J, with 11 bases between. CDR3: CASSLGALEEQFF. The CDR3 DNA reads as TGTGCCAGCAGCTTAGGAGCTTTAGAGGAGCAGTTCTTC.

The V call is TRBV11-2, the J call TRBJ1-3; a possible D gene is TRBD1 (6 bases). Germline V gene lookup returns CDR1 SGHAT and CDR2 FQNNGV. Deletions cut 3 bases from V and 2 bases from J, with 11 bases between. The CDR3 runs 15 residues. CDR3 region: CASSFQGSAGNTIYF. CDR3 DNA sequence: TGTGCCAGCAGCTTCCAGGGGTCTGCTGGAAACACCATATATTTT. Full variable domain (missing parts from reference TRBV11-2 and TRBJ1-3): EAGVAQSPRYKIIEKRQSVAFWCNPISGHATLYWYQQILGQGPKLLIQFQNNGVVDDSQLPKDRFSAERLKGVDSTLKIQPAKLEDSAVYLCASSFQGSAGNTIYFGEGSWLTVV.

The gene calls are TRBV6-5 and TRBJ1-3, with TRBD1 as a possible D gene (5 bases). The CDR3 length is 14 residues. Germline lookup yields CDR1 MNHEY and CDR2 SVGAGI. Trimming took 4 bases from V and 1 from J, leaving 8 bases between them. CDR3 coding DNA: TGTGCCAGCAGTTTGGCAGGGTCTGGAAACACCATATATTTT. It specifies CASSLAGSGNTIYF.

The rearrangement uses TRBV2 and TRBJ2-7; a weak D match, TRBD1 (6 bases). Germline CDR1 SNHLY, CDR2 FYNNEI. The V end was cut by 6 bases, the J end by 7 bases, with 22 bases between. The CDR3 runs to 15 residues. CDR3 sequence: CASSRERTVVREQYF. In nucleotides, the CDR3 is TGTGCCAGCAGCAGGGAGCGGACAGTCGTAAGAGAGCAGTACTTC.

This clone was observed a few times. The chain has TRBV3-1 (or the pseudogene TRBV3-2) and TRBJ2-7, with 7 bases fitting TRBD2. Germline trimming cut 5 bases from V and 11 bases from J; bases unmatched to any gene: 12. Germline V gene sequence: CDR1 LGHDT, CDR2 YNNKEL (reference sequence). The CDR3 is 13 residues long. CDR3 region: CASSDPTSQAKYF. DNA of the CDR3: TGTGCCAGCAGCGACCCGACTAGCCAGGCTAAGTACTTC.

CDR3 region: CASSLAPGGVGNSPLHF. CDR3 DNA sequence: TGTGCCAGCAGCTTAGCCCCAGGGGGTGTTGGTAATTCACCCCTCCACTTT. The chain joins TRBV11-3 to TRBJ1-6, with 7 bases identical to TRBD1. This CDR3 has 17 amino acids. From germline, CDR1 is SGHNT and CDR2 YENEEA. V lost 1 base and J lost 6; bases outside the gene matches: 9. Complete variable domain (other parts from reference TRBV11-3 and TRBJ1-6): EAGVVQSPRYKIIEKKQPVAFWCNPISGHNTLYWYLQNLGQGPELLIRYENEEAVDDSQLPKDRFSAERLKGVDSTLKIQPAELGDSAVYLCASSLAPGGVGNSPLHFGNGTRLTVT.

The gene calls are TRBV9 and TRBJ1-2; D is undetermined. From germline, CDR1 is SGDLS and CDR2 YYNGEE. The CDR3 length is 14 residues. V lost 1 base to trimming and J lost 3 bases, with 10 bases between them. The CDR3 sequence: CASSVNHGDYGYTF. As DNA, the CDR3 is TGTGCCAGCAGCGTAAATCACGGGGACTATGGCTACACCTTC.

The rearrangement links TRBV6-5 to TRBJ2-7; 7 bases agree with TRBD2. J gave up 0 bases and V 4 bases, and 6 bases lay outside the gene matches. Per germline, CDR1 MNHEY and CDR2 SVGAGI. This CDR3 comprises 15 residues. The CDR3 spells CASSSKRGPSYEQYF. As DNA, the CDR3 is TGTGCCAGCAGTTCAAAGCGGGGACCCTCCTACGAGCAGTACTTC.

The chain recombines TRBV20-1 with TRBJ1-5; D is unresolved. The CDR3 is 14 amino acids. Trimming stripped 3 bases from V and 5 bases from J, with 14 bases between. CDR1 and CDR2 from the germline V gene are DFQATT and SNEGSKA (reference sequence). The CDR3 is CSASESGGDQPQHF. DNA for the CDR3: TGCAGTGCTAGTGAATCCGGAGGCGATCAGCCCCAGCATTTT.

The V call is TRBV11-3, the J call TRBJ2-1; 11 nucleotides line up with TRBD2. The V gene's germline CDR1 is SGHNT and CDR2 YENEEA. V lost 9 bases and J lost 4; bases outside the gene matches: 8. This CDR3 comprises 15 residues. CDR3 in amino acids: CASKLAGARYNEQFF. For the CDR3, the DNA is TGTGCCAGTAAACTAGCGGGAGCTCGGTACAATGAGCAGTTCTTC.

V usage is TRBV12-3 or TRBV12-4 and J usage is TRBJ2-3, with no clear D. Trimming removed 7 bases at V and 6 bases at J, with 14 bases between. The CDR3 is 13 amino acids. The CDR3 here is CASTLESWDTQYF. Written as DNA, the CDR3 is TGTGCCAGCACCCTGGAGTCCTGGGATACGCAGTATTTT.

This clone was found once. This specimen includes other DNA sequences encoding the same CDR3. CDR3 loop: CSARLNEKLFF. Here the CDR3 DNA reads TGCAGTGCCCGACTAAATGAAAAACTGTTTTTT. This chain joins TRBV20-1 and TRBJ1-4; no reliable D call. The germline V gene encodes CDR1 DFQATT and CDR2 SNEGSKA (reference sequence). V lost 6 bases to trimming and J lost 5 bases, with 7 bases between them. This CDR3 is 11 amino acids long.

The chain recombines TRBV11-2 with TRBJ2-7; 8 bases line up with TRBD1. The ends lost 4 bases at V and 3 bases at J; junction bases unmatched: 5. CDR1 is SGHAT, CDR2 FQNNGV, per germline. The CDR3 loop spans 14 amino acids. The CDR3 loop reads CASSYGTGLYEQYF. The CDR3 DNA sequence: TGTGCCAGCAGCTACGGGACAGGACTCTACGAGCAGTACTTC.

J is TRBJ2-6 and V is TRBV5-1; 8 bases line up with TRBD2. V gave up 3 bases and J gave up 0 bases; unmatched junction bases: 8. Germline CDR1 and CDR2: SGHRS and YFSETQ. The CDR3 runs to 18 residues. CDR3 amino acids: CASSSAGGRSSGANVLTF. The CDR3 DNA reads TGCGCCAGCAGCTCGGCGGGGGGACGAAGCTCTGGGGCCAACGTCCTGACTTTC. The variable domain in full, completed from reference TRBV5-1 and TRBJ2-6, reads KAGVTQTPRYLIKTRGQQVTLSCSPISGHRSVSWYQQTPGQGLQFLFEYFSETQRNKGNFPGRFSGRQFSNSRSEMNVSTLELGDSALYLCASSSAGGRSSGANVLTFGAGSRLTVL.

The J gene is TRBJ1-1, the V gene TRBV6-6; 8 bases are shared with TRBD1. The CDR3 consists of 16 residues. J lost 3 bases, V lost 4 bases, and 10 bases had no gene match. In germline, CDR1 is MNHNY, CDR2 SVGAGI (reference sequence). The CDR3, as DNA: TGTGCCAGCAGTTCGTCAGGGGGCCGAGGGGACACTGAAGCTTTCTTT. As protein: CASSSSGGRGDTEAFF.

The chain carries TRBV27 and TRBJ1-1; no firm D call. V gave up 3 bases and J gave up 4 bases, with 12 bases separating them. Germline lookup yields CDR1 MNHEY and CDR2 SMNVEV (reference sequence). The CDR3 runs 14 residues. The CDR3 loop reads CASSFRGRGTEAFF. The DNA of the CDR3 is TGTGCCAGCAGTTTTCGGGGTCGAGGCACTGAAGCTTTCTTT.

The sample holds one count of this clone. J is TRBJ2-1 and V is TRBV7-6, with 9 nucleotides matching TRBD2. Trimming at V came to 5 bases and at J to 0 bases, leaving 8 bases not matched to a gene. The CDR3 is 17 amino acids. The germline V gene has CDR1 SGHVS and CDR2 FNYEAQ. CDR3 bases: TGTGCCAGCAGCGGGGGCGGGAGGGCCGGCTCCTACAATGAGCAGTTCTTC. It translates to CASSGGGRAGSYNEQFF.

Comment on this clone: No DNA is shown, since the ends of the CDR3 on it are uncertain; the CDR3 is the one TCRdb lists. The rearrangement joins TRBV30 to TRBJ2-1; the table calls TRBD2, which could not be checked here. Germline V gene data show CDR1 as GTSNPN and CDR2 as SVGIG (reference sequence). With termini counted, the CDR3 has 12 amino acids. The CDR3: CAVAGGSVGEFF.

This chain links TRBV12-5 with TRBJ2-3; TRBD1 aligns across 8 bases. The CDR3 length is 15 residues. Germline loops: CDR1 LGHNT, CDR2 FRNRAP. Trimming removed 2 bases from V and 0 bases from J; junction bases left unmatched: 1. This CDR3 is CASGLRQGSTDTQYF. The CDR3, as DNA: TGTGCTAGTGGTTTGAGACAGGGGAGCACAGATACGCAGTATTTT.

This rearrangement joins TRBV7-9 to TRBJ2-7, with 10 positions matching TRBD1. In germline, CDR1 is SEHNR, CDR2 FQNEAQ (reference sequence). This CDR3 is 13 amino acids long. V gave up 6 bases and J gave up 2 bases; unmatched junction bases: 1. The CDR3 spells CASRGTGAYEQYF. The CDR3 DNA is TGTGCCAGCAGGGGGACAGGGGCCTACGAGCAGTACTTC.

The V gene is TRBV6-5, the J gene TRBJ1-2; possible D gene TRBD1, 6 bases. Trimming left V 1 base short and J 3 bases short, with 15 bases between. The CDR3 runs to 16 residues. Germline loops: CDR1 MNHEY, CDR2 SVGAGI. The DNA for the CDR3 is TGTGCCAGCAGTTACTGGGGGGGGCGGGCTGACTATGGCTACACCTTC. This translates into CASSYWGGRADYGYTF.

This sequence joins TRBV24-1 and TRBJ2-3; TRBD2 aligns across 10 bases. There are 16 residues in the CDR3. V lost 5 bases and J lost 3; bases outside the gene matches: 7. CDR1 KGHDR and CDR2 SFDVKD come from the germline V gene. The CDR3 protein is CATSASLAGATDTQYF. The DNA for the CDR3 is TGTGCCACCAGTGCTTCTCTAGCGGGAGCGACAGATACGCAGTATTTT.

J is TRBJ1-4 and V is TRBV5-1; 8 bases are a match to TRBD1. The J segment lost 2 bases and the V segment lost 4 bases, leaving 4 bases of the junction unmatched. The CDR3 loop spans 15 amino acids. Germline CDR1 reads SGHRS; CDR2 reads YFSETQ. The CDR3 DNA sequence: TGCGCCAGCAGCCGGACAGGGTTCACTAATGAAAAACTGTTTTTT. Protein product: CASSRTGFTNEKLFF.